This TCR beta chain was observed in a study of blood T cell repertoires in COVID-19. The overall study: Samples came from the United States, Italy and Spain, spanning acute and convalescent COVID-19. T cells, B-cell-depleted T cells, or PBMCs supplied cDNA or gDNA.

CDR3 size: 14 residues. V lost 4 bases and J lost 4; bases outside the gene matches: 5. CDR1 is SEHNR, CDR2 FQNEAQ, per germline (reference sequence). Methods used by the authors: How many nucleated cells were present was estimated from reference gene primer amplification. The table came from immunoSEQ multiplex PCR; TCRdb's copy has only in-frame clones and leaves some out. For V, J and clone size, that table is used; D and trimming come from the DNA. The table shows about 55,000 clones, with roughly 85% occurring only once. This TCR came from a human donor in a cohort sampled during active COVID-19. The sequencing sample was made of peripheral blood. The V call is TRBV7-9, the J call TRBJ2-5, with 8 nucleotides matching TRBD1. CDR3 in DNA: TGTGCCAGCAGCTGGACAGGGCTCACAGAGACCCAGTACTTC. Protein sequence: CASSWTGLTETQYF.